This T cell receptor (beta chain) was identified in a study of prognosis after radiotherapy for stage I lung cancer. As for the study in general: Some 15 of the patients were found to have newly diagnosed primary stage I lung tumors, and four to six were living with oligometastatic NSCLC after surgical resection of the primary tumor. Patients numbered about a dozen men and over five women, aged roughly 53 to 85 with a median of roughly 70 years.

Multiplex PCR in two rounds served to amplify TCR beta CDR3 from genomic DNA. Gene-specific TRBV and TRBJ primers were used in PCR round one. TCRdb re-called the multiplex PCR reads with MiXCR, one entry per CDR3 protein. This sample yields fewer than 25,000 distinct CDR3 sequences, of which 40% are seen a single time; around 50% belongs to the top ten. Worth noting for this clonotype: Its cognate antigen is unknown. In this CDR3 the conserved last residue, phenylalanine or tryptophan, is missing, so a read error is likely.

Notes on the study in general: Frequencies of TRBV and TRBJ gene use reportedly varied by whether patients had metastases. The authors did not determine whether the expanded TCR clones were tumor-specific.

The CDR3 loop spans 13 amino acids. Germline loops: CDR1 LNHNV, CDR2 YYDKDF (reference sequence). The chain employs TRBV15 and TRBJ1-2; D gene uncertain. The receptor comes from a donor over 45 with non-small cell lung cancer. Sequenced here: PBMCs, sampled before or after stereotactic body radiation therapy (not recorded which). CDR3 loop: CANSSRVNYGYTL. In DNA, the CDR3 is TGTGCCAACAGCTCACGGGTAAACTATGGCTACACCTTA.